Presented here are 30 T cell receptor beta chains from one specimen sequenced in a study of blood T cell repertoires in COVID-19. Clones were sequenced by immunoSEQ multiplex PCR, and TCRdb holds only the in-frame ones, with some missing. This table holds some 170,000 clones, around 81% found once. Sequencing used peripheral blood. Receptors were obtained from a man in his sixties with active or convalescent COVID-19.

This rearrangement joins TRBV6-4 to TRBJ2-3; 8 bases are shared with TRBD1. Germline assignment: CDR1 MRHNA and CDR2 SNTAGT. V was pared by 9 bases and J by 1 base, with 6 bases of the junction left unmatched. The CDR3 has 14 residues. CDR3 residues: CASGRDRRTDTQYF. CDR3 nucleotide sequence: TGTGCCAGTGGCCGGGACAGGCGCACAGATACGCAGTATTTT.

This chain joins TRBV5-6 and TRBJ2-7, with 7 bases matching TRBD2. CDR1 is SGHDT and CDR2 is YYEEEE in the germline V gene. The CDR3 is 15 amino acids. The junction had 12 bases not matched to a gene; V was cut back by 4 bases and J by 5 bases. CDR3 sequence: CASSRIAGASDEQYF. Here the CDR3 DNA reads TGTGCCAGCAGCCGTATAGCGGGCGCAAGCGACGAGCAGTACTTC.

This clone appeared once. The sample holds other DNA sequences that translate to the same CDR3. The chain recombines TRBV5-4 with TRBJ2-5, with 7 bases that match TRBD1. Germline V lookup: CDR1 SGHNT, CDR2 YYREEE (reference sequence). This CDR3 has 14 amino acids. The V and J ends lost 0 bases and 2 bases, in that order; junction bases with no gene match: 1. CDR3 sequence (DNA): TGTGCCAGCAGCTTGGCAGGGGGACAAGAGACCCAGTACTTC. Translated, it gives CASSLAGGQETQYF.

The chain employs TRBV3-1 (or the pseudogene TRBV3-2) and TRBJ1-3; D remains ambiguous. The CDR3 has 15 residues. Germline V gene data show CDR1 as LGHDT and CDR2 as YNNKEL (reference sequence). The ends were cut back, 7 bases at V and 2 bases at J, with 15 bases in the middle. The CDR3, as DNA: TGTGCCAGCACGGAAGGTAGCGGGGCTGGAAACACCATATATTTT. Protein product: CASTEGSGAGNTIYF.

About this clone itself: The sample contains more than one DNA sequence encoding this CDR3. V gene TRBV2 combines with J gene TRBJ1-6, with 10 positions matching TRBD1. V lost 1 base and J lost 7; bases outside the gene matches: 1. The germline V gene has CDR1 SNHLY and CDR2 FYNNEI. The CDR3 is 15 amino acids. The CDR3 DNA follows: TGTGCCAGCAGTGAAGGGGGACAGGGGAATTCACCCCTCCACTTT. This encodes CASSEGGQGNSPLHF.

This clone has only one observation. The chain is built from TRBV9 and TRBJ2-1; D may be TRBD1 (5 bases). V gave up 0 bases and J gave up 1 base, with 11 bases separating them. The CDR3 runs to 16 residues. CDR1 is SGDLS and CDR2 is YYNGEE in the germline V gene. For the CDR3, the DNA is TGTGCCAGCAGCGTAGGGCAGGGTTGGTCCTACAATGAGCAGTTCTTC. It translates to CASSVGQGWSYNEQFF. The whole variable domain, remainder taken from reference TRBV9 and TRBJ2-1, is DSGVTQTPKHLITATGQRVTLRCSPRSGDLSVYWYQQSLDQGLQFLIQYYNGEERAKGNILERFSAQQFPDLHSELNLSSLELGDSALYFCASSVGQGWSYNEQFFGPGTRLTVL.

The chain employs TRBV7-9 and TRBJ1-5; 7 positions agree with TRBD1. V dropped 5 bases and J dropped 4; count of bases not matched to a gene: 8. In germline, CDR1 is SEHNR, CDR2 FQNEAQ (reference sequence). The length of the CDR3 is 15 residues. CDR3 nucleotide sequence: TGTGCCAGCAGCCCTGGGACAGCGAGAAATCAGCCCCAGCATTTT. This translates into CASSPGTARNQPQHF.

To note about this clone: This may be a read error, as it is one base from a much larger clone. The chain recombines TRBV3-1 (or the pseudogene TRBV3-2) with TRBJ1-6, with D perhaps matching TRBD1 (5 bases). Trimming shortened V by 1 base and J by 5 bases, and 9 bases separated the two germline ends. The germline V gene has CDR1 LGHDT and CDR2 YNNKEL (reference sequence). CDR3 length equals 15 residues. This CDR3 reads CASSQGGRDNSPLHF. CDR3 nucleotide sequence: TGTGCCAGCAGCCAAGGGGGGAGGGATAATTCACCCCTCCACTTT.

The chain is built from TRBV28 and TRBJ2-3; TRBD2 matches at 9 bases. The J segment lost 0 bases and the V segment lost 6 bases, leaving 7 bases of the junction unmatched. This CDR3 is 16 amino acids long. Germline V lookup: CDR1 MDHEN, CDR2 SYDVKM. CDR3 residues: CASSNSGRTSTDTQYF. CDR3 nucleotides: TGTGCCAGCAGCAATAGCGGGAGAACTAGCACAGATACGCAGTATTTT.

V gene TRBV10-3 combines with J gene TRBJ1-2; a weak D match, TRBD1 (5 bases). The germline CDR1 and CDR2 sequences are ENHRY and SYGVKD. Trimming took 7 bases from V and 8 from J, leaving 11 bases between them. CDR3 length equals 11 residues. Written as DNA, the CDR3 is TGTGCCATCACCCCGGGGGACGGCTACACCTTC. Translated: CAITPGDGYTF.

The rearrangement joins TRBV29-1 to TRBJ2-7; TRBD1 matches at 8 bases. In germline, CDR1 is SQVTM, CDR2 ANQGSEA. The CDR3 loop spans 13 amino acids. The J segment lost 2 bases and the V segment lost 4 bases, leaving 4 bases of the junction unmatched. The CDR3 protein is CSVGGTGAYEQYF. The CDR3 DNA reads TGCAGCGTTGGGGGGACAGGAGCCTACGAGCAGTACTTC.

This chain uses TRBV3-1 (or the pseudogene TRBV3-2) with TRBJ1-3; TRBD1 is a possible D gene (5 bases). This CDR3 region has 16 residues. Looked up from germline, CDR1 is LGHDT and CDR2 is YNNKEL (reference sequence). With 1 base removed from V and 3 bases from J, the gap between germline ends came to 13 bases. The CDR3 loop is CASSQGGDPDGNTIYF. The CDR3 DNA reads TGTGCCAGCAGCCAAGGGGGGGACCCAGATGGAAACACCATATATTTT.

This clone was detected ten times or more. The chain recombines TRBV2 with TRBJ2-5; TRBD1 matches 7 bases. Germline V gives CDR1 SNHLY, CDR2 FYNNEI. After removal of 7 bases from V and 6 bases from J, the junction contained 8 bases not matched to a gene. The CDR3 runs 13 residues. For the CDR3, the DNA is TGTGCCAGCACGGGACAGCGAACGAAGACCCAGTACTTC. Translation gives CASTGQRTKTQYF.

This chain links TRBV2 with TRBJ2-7, with 7 bases fitting TRBD1. V lost 3 bases to trimming and J lost 3 bases; unmatched junction nucleotides: 8. This CDR3 spans 15 amino acids. Per the germline V gene, CDR1 is SNHLY and CDR2 is FYNNEI. In DNA, the CDR3 is TGTGCCAGCAGTGATGCGCTCGACAGGGTCTACGAGCAGTACTTC. It is translated as CASSDALDRVYEQYF. Drawing the rest from reference TRBV2 and TRBJ2-7, the complete variable domain is EPEVTQTPSHQVTQMGQEVILRCVPISNHLYFYWYRQILGQKVEFLVSFYNNEISEKSEIFDDQFSVERPDGSNFTLKIRSTKLEDSAMYFCASSDALDRVYEQYFGPGTRLTVT.

This clone was observed a handful of times. The chain links TRBV7-9 to TRBJ1-1, with 8 bases aligning to TRBD1. J was trimmed by 11 bases and V by 2 bases; bases with no gene match: 1. The CDR3 is 11 amino acids. Germline values: CDR1 SEHNR, CDR2 FQNEAQ (reference sequence). CDR3 DNA sequence: TGTGCCAGCAGCTTAAGACAGGGGGCTTTCTTT. Encoded protein: CASSLRQGAFF.

The J gene is TRBJ2-3, the V gene TRBV6-6; tentative D call: TRBD2 (6 bases). V shed 5 bases and J shed 0 bases, with 18 bases lying between them. Germline loops: CDR1 MNHNY, CDR2 SVGAGI (reference sequence). The CDR3 runs 17 residues. CDR3 loop: CASSPRPGSGSTDTQYF. The CDR3 DNA reads TGTGCCAGCAGTCCCAGGCCGGGTAGCGGTAGCACAGATACGCAGTATTTT.

This chain connects TRBV7-2 to TRBJ1-4, with D perhaps TRBD1 (5 bases). The CDR3 is made up of 15 amino acids. The V end lost 2 bases, the J end lost 7 bases, and 14 bases lay between the germline ends. Germline-derived CDR1 and CDR2 are SGHTA and FQGNSA. DNA of the CDR3: TGTGCCAGCAGCTTAAAAGGGAGGGGAGGTGAAAAACTGTTTTTT. It is translated as CASSLKGRGGEKLFF.

This rearrangement joins TRBV5-1 to TRBJ2-4; the match to TRBD1 covers 7 bases. V shed 2 bases, J shed 1 base, and the junction held 3 bases outside the gene matches. Germline CDR1 SGHRS, CDR2 YFSETQ. There are 15 residues in the CDR3. The CDR3 region is CASSFQQGAKNIQYF. In nucleotides, the CDR3 is TGCGCCAGCAGCTTCCAACAGGGGGCCAAAAACATTCAGTACTTC.

The chain carries TRBV7-9 and TRBJ1-4, with 8 bases matching TRBD1. The CDR3 runs 14 residues. The V segment lost 4 bases and the J segment 8 bases; nucleotides outside the gene matches: 6. Germline CDR1 reads SEHNR; CDR2 reads FQNEAQ (reference sequence). The DNA of the CDR3 is TGTGCCAGCAGCTACCCCGACAGGGGAGAAAAACTGTTTTTT. It translates to CASSYPDRGEKLFF.

The CDR3 nucleotides read TGTGCCAGTAGACAGGGGGGCGGCGAACTTATCGGGGAGCTGTTTTTT. Translation: CASRQGGGELIGELFF. The V and J genes are TRBV28 and TRBJ2-2; 9 bases line up with TRBD1. The CDR3 loop spans 16 amino acids. The trim removed 9 bases at V and 7 bases at J, leaving 15 bases unmatched. The germline V gene encodes CDR1 MDHEN and CDR2 SYDVKM.

V usage is TRBV2 and J usage is TRBJ1-5; 11 positions agree with TRBD1. Germline V gives CDR1 SNHLY, CDR2 FYNNEI. Unmatched junction bases numbered 7, after V lost 6 bases and J lost 0 bases. The CDR3 is 17 residues long. CDR3 loop: CASRPGQGVYSNQPQHF. Written as DNA, the CDR3 is TGTGCCAGCAGGCCGGGACAGGGGGTTTATAGCAATCAGCCCCAGCATTTT.

The V call is TRBV11-2, the J call TRBJ1-2; D is unclear. From germline, CDR1 is SGHAT and CDR2 FQNNGV. The CDR3 is 13 amino acids. The V and J ends lost 2 bases and 6 bases respectively, with 10 bases between them. CDR3 bases: TGTGCCAGCAGCTTAAGATCGGAGGATGGCTACACCTTC. Translation: CASSLRSEDGYTF. Full variable domain (remainder filled in from reference TRBV11-2 and TRBJ1-2): EAGVAQSPRYKIIEKRQSVAFWCNPISGHATLYWYQQILGQGPKLLIQFQNNGVVDDSQLPKDRFSAERLKGVDSTLKIQPAKLEDSAVYLCASSLRSEDGYTFGSGTRLTVV.

V usage is TRBV6-2 or TRBV6-3 and J usage is TRBJ1-5; 7 nucleotides agree with TRBD1. V dropped 6 bases and J dropped 0; count of bases not matched to a gene: 11. The CDR3 extends over 17 amino acids. Per germline, CDR1 MNHEY and CDR2 SVGEGT. This CDR3 reads CASSSFLDRASNQPQHF. For the CDR3, the DNA is TGTGCCAGCAGCTCCTTCCTTGACAGGGCTAGCAATCAGCCCCAGCATTTT.

The DNA for the CDR3 is TGTGCCAGCAGAGAGGCGGCAAGAAACACCATATATTTT. Encoded protein: CASREAARNTIYF. The chain combines TRBV6-5 with TRBJ1-3; no definite D call. V shed 6 bases and J shed 5 bases, with 11 bases lying between them. CDR1 is MNHEY and CDR2 is SVGAGI in the germline V gene. This CDR3 comprises 13 residues.

This clone has only a few counts. This chain uses TRBV24-1 with TRBJ2-2, with 9 bases aligning to TRBD1. CDR3 size: 18 residues. V gave up 3 bases and J gave up 5 bases; unmatched junction bases: 12. CDR1 is KGHDR, CDR2 SFDVKD, per germline. The CDR3 region is CATSDQGKDRGKTGELFF. The CDR3 nucleotides are TGTGCCACCAGTGATCAAGGAAAAGACAGGGGGAAAACCGGGGAGCTGTTTTTT.

A few counts support this clone. The rearrangement uses TRBV6-5 and TRBJ1-1; D unresolved. There are 14 residues in the CDR3. Looked up from germline, CDR1 is MNHEY and CDR2 is SVGAGI. V dropped 0 bases and J dropped 1 base, with 6 bases sitting between them. CDR3 sequence reads: CASSYSTPNTEAFF. Written as DNA, the CDR3 is TGTGCCAGCAGTTACTCGACACCGAACACTGAAGCTTTCTTT.

The chain joins TRBV3-1 (or the pseudogene TRBV3-2) to TRBJ2-5; a possible D gene is TRBD1 (5 bases). Germline V gives CDR1 LGHDT, CDR2 YNNKEL (reference sequence). Trimming removed 2 bases at V and 1 base at J, with 8 bases between. CDR3 size: 14 residues. Written as DNA, the CDR3 is TGTGCCAGCAGCCAACAGGGTCTCCAAGAGACCCAGTACTTC. Protein: CASSQQGLQETQYF.

This chain joins TRBV5-5 and TRBJ2-7; possible D gene TRBD2, 5 bases. V was trimmed by 3 bases and J by 7 bases, leaving 14 bases between them. There are 13 residues in the CDR3. CDR1 and CDR2 from the germline V gene are SGHKS and YYEKEE (reference sequence). The chain's CDR3 is CASSSTSSGEQYF. The CDR3 DNA follows: TGTGCCAGCAGCTCGACCTCTTCGGGGGAGCAGTACTTC.

The chain is built from TRBV5-1 and TRBJ2-1; D possibly corresponds to TRBD2 (6 bases). Trimming removed 4 bases at V and 5 bases at J, with 16 bases between. In germline, CDR1 is SGHRS, CDR2 YFSETQ. The CDR3 is 15 amino acids. The CDR3 is CASSPTPQRDNEQFF. The DNA of the CDR3 is TGCGCCAGCAGCCCCACCCCCCAGCGGGACAATGAGCAGTTCTTC.

Points on this clone: The same CDR3 is also encoded by other DNA sequences in this sample. The gene calls are TRBV5-1 and TRBJ2-1; 7 nucleotides line up with TRBD2. CDR1 and CDR2 (germline): SGHRS, YFSETQ. Losses at the gene ends were 2 bases for V and 6 bases for J; bases not matched to a gene: 2. The CDR3 spans 13 residues. The CDR3 bases are TGCGCCAGCAGCTTTGGCGGGGGCAATGAGCAGTTCTTC. Amino acid sequence: CASSFGGGNEQFF. The complete variable domain, with remaining parts taken from reference TRBV5-1 and TRBJ2-1, reads KAGVTQTPRYLIKTRGQQVTLSCSPISGHRSVSWYQQTPGQGLQFLFEYFSETQRNKGNFPGRFSGRQFSNSRSEMNVSTLELGDSALYLCASSFGGGNEQFFGPGTRLTVL.